A single T cell receptor (beta chain) is shown here with its context. At least ten counts were recorded for this clonotype. This receptor's antigen is unknown. The sample holds no much larger clone one base away, and base qualities are not on file. This entry comes from a study of regulatory T cells in long-lasting Graves disease (dated by TCRdb to the early 2020s). In the study overall: Newly diagnosed Graves' disease patients had taken antithyroid drugs for less than 3 months. The study took place in China and was registered as a clinical trial. A total of about 33 samples underwent TCR sequencing, from about 13 patients with persistent Graves' disease and 20 or so patients with newly diagnosed Graves' disease. This study used TCR sequencing and RNA sequencing of peripheral blood to compare persistent Graves' disease patients against newly diagnosed Graves' disease patients. Study-wide findings and limitations: Lower TCR Shannon entropy and fewer highly expanded clones were observed in persistent Graves' disease patients than in newly diagnosed patients, which suggested clonal expansion. As a limitation, the authors acknowledged that the small sample size may reduce accuracy. Because the primary lesion, thyroid tissue, could not be accessed, the study looked at peripheral blood alone. Preferential use of TRBV28, TRBJ1-2 and TRBJ2-5 was observed in persistent disease, whereas TRBV20-1 and TRBJ2-1 were favored in newly diagnosed disease. A larger number of public clonotypes was shared among persistent patients (over 2,500) than among newly diagnosed patients (more than 850). Sequencing and analysis were limited to the TCR beta chain.

To prepare the library, multiplex PCR was applied. TCRdb shows the sequencer as Illumina HiSeq 4000. iRepertoire HTBI primers and Arm-PCR amplification of CDR3 regions were used to construct TCR beta libraries. PCR products were gel purified before sequencing. The source study handled its data this way. Across samples, about 63 TRBV and 14 TRBJ segments were identified and used for gene usage analysis of CDR3 amino acid clonotypes. COPE and FqMerger were used to merge filtered high-quality paired reads into contigs. BLAST was used to align contigs to the IMGT TRBV, TRBD and TRBJ reference genes, and CDR3 was defined following IMGT. Highly expanded clones were defined as clonotypes with a frequency above 0.1%. Shannon entropy served as the measure of repertoire diversity, while the Gini coefficient captured V-J evenness. Clonotypes shared by more than one individual were considered public. The public sequencing data were trimmed at Q25 with fastp and processed into clonotypes with MiXCR by TCRdb, which kept only in-frame beta chains. Every distinct CDR3 protein forms one entry, paired with its most common genes and DNA. The V and J calls and clone size come from TCRdb's table, not from the authors' own analysis. The sample table records approximately 230,000 distinct CDR3 sequences; approximately 16% of these occur just once. Around 20% of the sample belongs to the ten largest clones.

The sample's time point label, in plain terms: newly diagnosed GD, antithyroid drugs for less than 3 months. RNA was extracted from PBMCs in TRIzol for both TCR sequencing and RNA sequencing. The diagnosis of Graves' disease was made according to American Thyroid Association guidelines. Recruitment of patients was carried out at an endocrinology department in Xi'an, China. Each patient gave roughly 8.4 milliliters of peripheral blood, collected in an EDTA anticoagulant tube. PBMCs were isolated by Ficoll Paque Plus density gradient separation without further T cell sorting. An Agilent 2100 Bioanalyzer and agarose gel were used to check RNA quality, while a NanoDrop 2000 measured RNA concentration. V is shortened by 4 bases, J by 1 base, and the region joining them spans 20 bases. The germline V gene encodes CDR1 LGHDT and CDR2 YNNKEL (reference sequence). Measured from the cysteine to the phenylalanine, the CDR3 is 17 residues long. The retained sequence is limited to the CDR3, 51 bases, with the frame set at the first base.

The sample here was peripheral blood mononuclear cells (PBMCs), taken at new diagnosis, from a patient treated with antithyroid drugs. The sequence joins TRBV3-1 to TRBJ2-7; possibly the D gene is TRBD1, per 6 matching bases. The sequence derives from a female donor with Graves disease. CDR3 sequence: CASSPRPGTPKSYEQYF. The nucleotides are TGTGCCAGCAGCCCGAGACCCGGGACACCAAAGTCCTACGAGCAGTACTTC.